The T cell receptor (beta chain) described here comes from a study of early T cells in non-severe SARS-CoV-2 infection. Background on the study: Unsorted whole-blood RNA was sequenced in bulk, leaving chains unpaired.

Individual cDNA molecules carried attached unique molecular identifiers. TCRdb independently ran MiXCR on the 5' RACE reads; one entry per CDR3 protein. Found here are about 32,000 distinct CDR3 sequences, around 4.3% of them singletons; the top ten hold 5.9%. This clonotype has ten or more counts. The ends lost 8 bases at V and 4 bases at J; junction bases unmatched: 10. The length of the CDR3 is 15 residues. Germline assignment: CDR1 SGHTA and CDR2 FQGNSA. V is TRBV7-2 and J is TRBJ2-3; 9 bases match TRBD1. The TCR comes from an adult who was a healthcare worker with PCR-confirmed SARS-CoV-2 infection or an uninfected control (not recorded which). Sequencing was performed on whole blood. DNA of the CDR3: TGTGCCAGCCGCTGGACAGGGGTAGAGGCAGATACGCAGTATTTT. It is translated as CASRWTGVEADTQYF.